Listed below are T cell receptor beta chains from one sample, sequenced in a study of early T cells in non-severe SARS-CoV-2 infection. TCRdb passed the 5' RACE reads through MiXCR, listing each CDR3 protein once. The table has fewer than 40,000 distinct CDR3 sequences, approximately 7.1% seen once. Source: whole blood, taken at baseline. The receptors shown here come from an adult who was a healthcare worker with PCR-confirmed SARS-CoV-2 infection or an uninfected control (not recorded which). Each CDR3 is given with its conserved first and last residue. Fields, in order: J gene, clone size, D gene, V gene, CDR3 protein, CDR3 DNA. D genes are given only for firm matches. For some rows the clone size is stated as once, few or many, or as a class when expanded; others skip it.

>TRBJ2-1|few|TRBD2|TRBV20-1
CSARDLSGRGGEQFF
TGCAGTGCTAGAGATCTTAGCGGGAGGGGCGGTGAGCAGTTCTTC
>TRBJ2-1|many|NA|TRBV6-1
CASSEIPGIAYNEQFF
TGTGCCAGCAGTGAAATCCCAGGTATTGCCTACAATGAGCAGTTCTTC
>TRBJ2-3|NA|TRBD1|TRBV2
CASSENRGADTQYF
TGTGCCAGCAGTGAAAACAGGGGAGCAGATACGCAGTATTTT
>TRBJ1-1|many|NA|TRBV6-5
CASSMGMNTEAFF
TGTGCCAGCAGTATGGGAATGAACACTGAAGCTTTCTTT
>TRBJ2-2|many|TRBD1|TRBV5-1
CASSWGQGIAGELFF
TGCGCCAGCAGCTGGGGACAGGGTATCGCCGGGGAGCTGTTTTTT
>TRBJ1-2|many|NA|TRBV10-3
CAISDRVSGTGKVGYTF
TGTGCCATCAGTGATCGGGTATCGGGAACGGGGAAAGTCGGCTACACCTTC
>TRBJ2-1|many|TRBD1|TRBV19
CASKGQGPRGREQFF
TGTGCCAGTAAAGGACAGGGTCCCCGGGGCCGTGAGCAGTTCTTC
>TRBJ2-1|many|TRBD2|TRBV29-1
CSVETSGRVGEQFF
TGCAGCGTTGAGACTAGCGGGAGGGTAGGTGAGCAGTTCTTC
>TRBJ2-3|few|NA|TRBV18
CASSPRDPNLAYTDTQYF
TGTGCCAGCTCACCGCGGGACCCCAACTTGGCGTACACAGATACGCAGTATTTT
>TRBJ2-5|many|TRBD2|TRBV6-5
CASRPGLAAQTQYF
TGTGCCAGCAGACCGGGACTAGCGGCCCAGACCCAGTACTTC
>TRBJ2-3|many|NA|TRBV10-3
CAIGGTDTQYF
TGTGCCATCGGCGGCACAGATACGCAGTATTTT
>TRBJ1-6|many|TRBD1|TRBV6-5
CASSIREPDRDRNSPLHF
TGTGCCAGCAGCATAAGGGAACCGGACAGGGACCGAAATTCACCCCTCCACTTT
>TRBJ1-1|many|NA|TRBV20-1
CSAESREGFTEAFF
TGCAGTGCCGAGAGCCGGGAAGGGTTCACTGAAGCTTTCTTT
>TRBJ2-7|many|TRBD2|TRBV6-5
CASSIAGGRGSSSYEQYF
TGTGCCAGCAGTATCGCGGGAGGGCGAGGCAGTAGCTCCTACGAGCAGTACTTC
>TRBJ2-1|NA|NA|TRBV4-3
CASSLTPYNEQFF
TGCGCCAGCAGCCTCACGCCGTACAATGAGCAGTTCTTC
>TRBJ2-7|NA|NA|TRBV12-3/TRBV12-4
CASSSGPPSEQYF
TGCGCCAGCAGCTCCGGCCCCCCAAGCGAGCAGTACTTC
>TRBJ2-4|NA|NA|TRBV19
CASTPGKPTTKNIQYF
TGTGCCAGTACCCCGGGGAAGCCGACTACTAAAAACATTCAGTACTTC
>TRBJ2-5|few|NA|TRBV5-1
CASSLGGTETQYF
TGCGCCAGCAGCTTGGGAGGGACGGAGACCCAGTACTTC
>TRBJ2-3|many|NA|TRBV12-3/TRBV12-4
CASSGRGDTQYF
TGTGCCAGCAGTGGCAGGGGAGATACGCAGTATTTT
>TRBJ2-6|NA|TRBD1|TRBV6-2/TRBV6-3
CASSMDRFFSGANVLTF
TGTGCCAGCAGTATGGACAGGTTTTTCTCTGGGGCCAACGTCCTGACTTTC
>TRBJ1-1|NA|NA|TRBV6-2/TRBV6-3
CASIGGNTEAFF
TGTGCCAGCATAGGCGGGAACACTGAAGCTTTCTTT
>TRBJ2-1|many|NA|TRBV11-3
CASRREDSYEQFF
TGTGCCAGCAGAAGGGAGGACAGCTATGAGCAGTTCTTC
>TRBJ2-2|NA|TRBD2|TRBV29-1
CSVNTRGLAGEGNTGELFF
TGCAGCGTTAACACAAGGGGACTAGCGGGAGAAGGGAACACCGGGGAGCTGTTTTTT
>TRBJ2-1|many|NA|TRBV29-1
CSVAIISYNEQFF
TGCAGCGTTGCCATCATCTCCTACAATGAGCAGTTCTTC
>TRBJ2-4|many|NA|TRBV12-3/TRBV12-4
CASSLSNIQYF
TGTGCCAGCAGTTTGTCGAACATTCAGTACTTC
>TRBJ2-1|many|TRBD2|TRBV4-2
CASSQRGLAGNNEQFF
TGTGCCAGCAGCCAGAGGGGACTAGCGGGAAACAATGAGCAGTTCTTC
>TRBJ2-1|NA|TRBD2|TRBV29-1
CSVEVSGNFAYNEQFF
TGCAGCGTTGAGGTTAGCGGGAATTTTGCCTACAATGAGCAGTTCTTC
>TRBJ2-4|many|NA|TRBV12-3/TRBV12-4
CASKSSLAKNIQYF
TGTGCCAGCAAAAGCAGCCTAGCCAAAAACATTCAGTACTTC
>TRBJ2-3|NA|NA|TRBV20-1
CSARVVVPTDTQYF
TGCAGTGCTAGAGTTGTAGTTCCCACAGATACGCAGTATTTT
>TRBJ2-5|many|NA|TRBV29-1
CSLLPAAGSWETQYF
TGCAGCCTCCTCCCGGCGGCAGGGAGTTGGGAGACCCAGTACTTC
>TRBJ2-7|few|TRBD1|TRBV28
CASSSGQGSSYEQYF
TGTGCCAGCAGTAGTGGACAGGGAAGCTCCTACGAGCAGTACTTC
>TRBJ1-1|NA|TRBD1|TRBV4-3
CASTLKKEGDRKNTEAFF
TGCGCCAGCACCCTCAAGAAGGAGGGGGACAGAAAGAACACTGAAGCTTTCTTT
>TRBJ2-1|few|NA|TRBV24-1
CATSDSPGLQFF
TGTGCCACCAGTGATTCCCCGGGTCTGCAGTTCTTC
>TRBJ2-7|NA|NA|TRBV20-1
CSALTSPETYEQYF
TGCAGTGCTTTGACAAGCCCTGAGACCTACGAGCAGTACTTC
>TRBJ2-7|NA|NA|TRBV14
CASSHSNSPYEQYF
TGTGCCAGCAGCCACTCCAACTCCCCTTACGAGCAGTACTTC
>TRBJ1-3|many|NA|TRBV2
CASSYNSGNTIYF
TGTGCCAGCAGTTATAACTCTGGAAACACCATATATTTT
>TRBJ2-1|many|NA|TRBV6-5
CASSYSKFSVDNEQFF
TGTGCCAGCAGTTACTCGAAATTCTCTGTGGACAATGAGCAGTTCTTC
>TRBJ2-2|many|NA|TRBV27
CASRRTAGTNTGELFF
TGTGCCAGCAGACGGACCGCCGGGACAAACACCGGGGAGCTGTTTTTT
>TRBJ1-2|few|NA|TRBV29-1
CSVVAGAGRDYGYTF
TGCAGCGTTGTAGCTGGGGCAGGGCGGGACTATGGCTACACCTTC
>TRBJ2-3|many|NA|TRBV7-2
CASRLQITQYF
TGTGCCAGCAGACTACAGATTACGCAGTATTTT
>TRBJ2-1|many|NA|TRBV20-1
CSAKSLVAQHNEQFF
TGCAGTGCTAAGAGCTTAGTTGCACAACACAATGAGCAGTTCTTC
>TRBJ1-3|many|NA|TRBV20-1
CSASPGALGNTIYF
TGCAGTGCTAGTCCAGGGGCGCTCGGAAACACCATATATTTT
>TRBJ2-5|NA|NA|TRBV29-1
CSVEPTGAQETQYF
TGCAGCGTCGAGCCGACAGGAGCCCAAGAGACCCAGTACTTC
>TRBJ1-2|few|NA|TRBV9
CASSDNNYGYTF
TGTGCCAGCAGCGACAACAACTATGGCTACACCTTC
>TRBJ2-7|NA|NA|TRBV6-2/TRBV6-3
CASSLASASYEQYF
TGTGCCAGCAGTCTGGCTAGCGCTTCCTACGAGCAGTACTTC
>TRBJ1-4|many|TRBD1|TRBV29-1
CSGTTGGMVFF
TGCAGCGGCACGACAGGGGGCATGGTGTTTTTT
>TRBJ1-1|few|NA|TRBV24-1
CATSDSGMNTEAFF
TGTGCCACCAGTGATTCGGGAATGAACACTGAAGCTTTCTTT
>TRBJ2-5|few|TRBD1|TRBV20-1
CSAPKLDRGGETQYF
TGCAGTGCCCCTAAATTGGACAGGGGAGGGGAGACCCAGTACTTC
>TRBJ2-3|many|NA|TRBV10-3
CAISVGGLSTDTQYF
TGTGCCATCAGTGTGGGGGGCCTTAGCACAGATACGCAGTATTTT
>TRBJ2-7|NA|TRBD1|TRBV6-1
CASTRGQGYKQYF
TGTGCCAGCACCAGAGGACAGGGGTACAAGCAGTACTTC
>TRBJ1-1|NA|NA|TRBV29-1
CSVEDPGVGATEAFF
TGCAGCGTTGAAGATCCGGGAGTCGGTGCCACTGAAGCTTTCTTT
>TRBJ1-1|many|TRBD1|TRBV27
CASSRLVGQGMNTEAFF
TGTGCCAGCAGCCGCCTAGTGGGACAGGGGATGAACACTGAAGCTTTCTTT
>TRBJ1-2|few|TRBD1|TRBV12-3/TRBV12-4
CASSAPGTANYGYTF
TGTGCCAGCAGCGCGCCCGGGACAGCAAACTATGGCTACACCTTC
>TRBJ2-1|NA|TRBD1|TRBV6-6
CASSSQGGSYNEQFF
TGTGCCAGCAGTTCACAGGGGGGTTCCTACAATGAGCAGTTCTTC
>TRBJ2-5|many|TRBD1|TRBV6-2/TRBV6-3
CASSLGQTNQETQYF
TGTGCCAGCAGTTTGGGACAGACGAACCAAGAGACCCAGTACTTC
>TRBJ1-4|few|TRBD1|TRBV28
CASSLPTGAREKLFF
TGTGCCAGCAGCCTCCCGACAGGGGCGAGAGAAAAACTGTTTTTT
>TRBJ2-2|NA|NA|TRBV6-5
CASSYHTDNTGELFF
TGTGCCAGCAGCTACCACACGGATAACACCGGGGAGCTGTTTTTT
>TRBJ2-5|medium-sized|NA|TRBV12-3/TRBV12-4
CASSFGVKETQYF
TGTGCCAGCAGTTTTGGGGTAAAAGAGACCCAGTACTTC
>TRBJ1-1|NA|NA|TRBV7-2
CASSLVRLGRNTEAFF
TGTGCCAGCAGCTTAGTTAGATTGGGTCGAAACACTGAAGCTTTCTTT